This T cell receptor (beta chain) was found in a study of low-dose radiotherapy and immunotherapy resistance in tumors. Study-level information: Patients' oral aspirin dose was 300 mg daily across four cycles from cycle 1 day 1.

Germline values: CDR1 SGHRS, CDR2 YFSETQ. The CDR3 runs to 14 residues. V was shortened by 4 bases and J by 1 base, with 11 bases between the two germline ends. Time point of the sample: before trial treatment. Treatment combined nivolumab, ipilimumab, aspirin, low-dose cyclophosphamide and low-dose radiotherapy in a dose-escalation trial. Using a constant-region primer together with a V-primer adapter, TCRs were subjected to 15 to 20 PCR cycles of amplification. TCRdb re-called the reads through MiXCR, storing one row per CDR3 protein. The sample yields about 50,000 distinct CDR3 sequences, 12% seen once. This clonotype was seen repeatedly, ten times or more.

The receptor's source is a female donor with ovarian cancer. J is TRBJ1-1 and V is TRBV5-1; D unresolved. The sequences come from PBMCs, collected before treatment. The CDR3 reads CASSLDPSNTEAFF. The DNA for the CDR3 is TGCGCCAGCAGCCTCGACCCCTCGAACACTGAAGCTTTCTTT. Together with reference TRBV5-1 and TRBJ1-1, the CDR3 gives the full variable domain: KAGVTQTPRYLIKTRGQQVTLSCSPISGHRSVSWYQQTPGQGLQFLFEYFSETQRNKGNFPGRFSGRQFSNSRSEMNVSTLELGDSALYLCASSLDPSNTEAFFGQGTRLTVV.